The entry below gives a single T cell receptor beta chain sequence along with its context. In this sample, this clone turned up a few times. What this receptor recognizes is not known. Per-nucleotide qualities are absent, and no much larger clonotype sits a single base away. In total, 630 or so healthy bone marrow donors made up the cohort. Cohort members were all nominally healthy when sampled, although unrecorded immune exposures were likely present. The donor tested CMV seropositive and was one of the 289 seropositive cohort members. Every donor gave a peripheral blood sample, and the peripheral blood mononuclear cells from that sample were used for TCR beta sequencing. Genomic DNA extraction from the blood cell samples was performed with the Qiagen DNeasy Blood Extraction Kit. Library method: the immunoSEQ multiplex PCR assay. For the multiplex PCR, a mixture combining 60 forward primers for TCR Vbeta segments and 13 reverse primers for TCR Jbeta segments was used. Amplification of the CDR3 region of rearranged TCR beta genes was performed with a multiplex PCR assay on genomic DNA. Amplified TCR beta libraries were sequenced as 87-base-pair reads on the Illumina HiSeq System. The authors' pipeline ran thus. Across the 500 to 700 repertoires, a later analysis counted 60 million to 90 million unique TCR beta chains, approximately 12 million of which were shared by at least two donors. Raw reads were error-corrected and collapsed into unique sequences by a nearest-neighbor algorithm in which closely related sequences were merged to remove PCR and sequencing errors. Alignment of CDR3 sequences to IMGT reference sequences was used to assign V, D and J gene segments. For a sequence to be retained, a match of at least six nucleotides was required to both a V gene segment and a J gene segment. A rearrangement counted as productive if the CDR3 had no stop codons and remained in frame with V and J, and every other rearrangement counted as non-productive. CDR3 was defined according to IMGT convention as the region running from the second conserved V-encoded cysteine to the conserved J-encoded phenylalanine. In an earlier analysis of more than 550 of the donors, sequences lacking an unambiguous match to a single V gene segment were excluded. In an earlier analysis of 587 of the donors, V segments were called functional above 56.7% productive rearrangements and were called segregating when the between-donor standard deviation exceeded 5%. A statistical classification framework was built to diagnose cytomegalovirus status from the catalog of TCR beta chain sequences. In a later analysis, TCR nucleotide sequences were compared against IMGT/GENE-DB human TR gene sequences so that V and J genes could be assigned. Using the TCRdist pipeline, a later analysis assigned CDR3 sequences along with most-parsimonious VDJ recombination scenarios. A later analysis defined each TCR beta chain by its CDR3 amino acid sequence plus V-gene family, and excluded reads lacking a unique V-gene family. A later analysis removed 600 or so highly shared, low-generation-probability nucleotide sequences to deal with suspected cross-contamination and a sequencing artifact. A later analysis calculated a clonal expansion index for each public chain from normalized within-repertoire ranks of inferred template counts. In a later analysis, generation probabilities were computed with a VDJ recombination model fitted to out-of-frame rearrangements, and the resulting probabilities were checked against IGoR. Hypergeometric tests were used in a later analysis to score TCR-TCR, TCR-HLA and TCR-CMV co-occurrence, with a repertoire-size bias correction applied to the TCR pairs. False discovery rates were estimated in a later analysis by permuting HLA or CMV assignments 20 times. A later analysis grouped co-occurring TCRs with DBSCAN, adding TCRdist sequence similarity when clustering within HLA-allele-positive subsets. Co-occurrence clustering excluded repertoires with fewer than 30,000 or more than 120,000 public chains, plus five with anomalous nucleotide sharing. Here the immuneACCESS table is served through TCRdb, limited to in-frame sequences with V and J called. Missing clones are a known gap in these copies; in checked studies unresolved V genes cover under half, and the rest lacks a known reason. The V and J calls and the clone size are those of that table, but D and trimming were determined from the DNA. This sample has about 34,000 clones in its table, and roughly 67% of those were observed once. The ten largest account for 10% of the sample.

This sample was taken from a study of cytomegalovirus exposure and HLA in healthy donors (dated by TCRdb to 2016 to 2017). As for the study more broadly: According to an earlier analysis of a few hundred of the donors, about 179 million T cells yielded 90 million to 140 million unique TCR beta sequences and 276 Gb of sequence data. Approximately 310 gigabases of sequencing data and tens of millions of unique TCR sequences were included in an early release covering 550 to 800 HLA-typed donors. Of the roughly 390 genotyped donors, 75% to 85% were placed in the genetic ancestry cluster associated with self-reported Caucasian donors. The aim of the study was to test whether cataloging public T cell receptors could identify signatures of past pathogen exposure. The study used immunosequencing to profile the T cell repertoires of approximately 630 subjects and linked those repertoires to cytomegalovirus serostatus. Along with the approximately 650-subject first cohort, a separate validation cohort of over a hundred different subjects was used. The study combined high-throughput TCR immunosequencing, statistical association of individual TCRs with disease status, and machine learning to predict cytomegalovirus infection status. In a later analysis, previously published TCR beta repertoires from 550 to 700 donors were re-analyzed and high-resolution HLA genotyping was added so that TCR occurrence patterns could be studied. Rather than using new phenotypic data, the later analysis identified candidate immune exposures from TCR beta sequences and from how often those sequences occurred across donors. An earlier analysis of 587 of the donors used high-throughput TCR beta sequencing to judge whether each TCR beta V gene segment behaved as functional or pseudogenic. Donor age, sex, ethnicity and CMV serostatus were compiled alongside the repertoire data. In a later genetic analysis, genome-wide SNP genotypes for about three fifths of the roughly 670 donors were used, and that subset was treated as a discovery cohort. Every repertoire in the discovery cohort had been generated on one and the same sequencing platform. Both class I and class II loci were covered by HLA typing, at four-digit resolution. The number of typed donors differed by locus: about 620-640 for A, B, C, DRB1 and DQB1; 500 to 550 for DQA1; about 600 for DPA1; and some 470 for DPB1. A few DR-DQ haplotypes were treated as single units for association and clustering because of strong linkage in the cohort. Among several hundred genotyped donors of the cohort, an average of roughly 230,000 unique TCR beta nucleotide sequences was sequenced per donor, of which 15% to 20% were non-productive. Findings and caveats that apply to the study as a whole: CMV serostatus was the only immune exposure information available for the cohort. The authors suggested that the approach could potentially be extended to other disease states and immunological phenotypes. Sequencing depth was assumed to be roughly uniform across donors in the presence/absence analyses, though that assumption may not hold. A later analysis reported that several top co-occurrence clusters appeared linked to parvovirus B19, influenza, CMV and Epstein-Barr virus. Because HLA typing was unavailable for some donors at each locus, only the typed subset was used in association tests. In vitro tests confirmed that a few of the cytomegalovirus-associated TCR beta chains recognize cytomegalovirus antigens. The cohort was sequenced for TCR beta chains only, and without alpha or paired-chain data the features that could be detected were limited. Specific HLA alleles were associated with some 15,000 TCR beta sequences at a false discovery rate of 0.05 in a later analysis. In a later genetic analysis, fewer N-insertions in productive TCRs were reported among donors in an Asian-associated ancestry cluster than the roughly 700-donor mean. An association between a missense DCLRE1C variant and V-gene and J-gene trimming of TCR beta chains was found in a later genetic analysis and replicated in an independent cohort. While some public TCRs were present in many individuals, most TCR sequences turned up only very rarely across donors. Broadly in line with IMGT annotations, most TCR beta V segments showed up in productive rearrangements about 90% or about 30% of the time in an earlier analysis of several hundred of the donors. Compared with equally common non-associated chains, HLA-associated TCR beta chains in a later analysis were more clonally expanded and had lower generation probabilities. In both the original and validation cohorts, the classifier was reported to diagnose cytomegalovirus status with high specificity and sensitivity. According to a later analysis, TCR association rates differed among HLA loci, with DRB1 alleles showing the most associated TCRs and HLA-C alleles showing the fewest. A further reported finding was that TCR beta sequences accurately predicted the HLA-A and HLA-B alleles for most subjects in the first cohort. The earlier analysis of almost 600 of the donors excluded about 16 rarely observed V segments, including chromosome 9 orphons, because counts were too low. Most CMV-associated TCR beta chains appeared to be HLA-restricted in a later analysis, and the HLA associations seemed to be driven largely by CMV exposure. Because the 87-base-pair reads could not distinguish some IMGT-functional V segments, including TRBV6-2 and TRBV6-3, those segments were excluded. A cluster of highly shared sequence variants was judged likely to represent a technical artifact of the sequencing pipeline. Correlated functional status among segregating V segments might reflect linkage disequilibrium, but an unknown experimental factor could not be ruled out. In the study, 150 to 200 TCR beta chains were listed as associated with cytomegalovirus. When HLA alleles, especially DR and DQ, strongly co-occurred, TCR associations were difficult to assign to individual alleles.

V is cut by 5 bases and J by 4 bases, and the space between the germline ends is 17 bases. The CDR3 sequence holds 15 residues, the cysteine and phenylalanine included. Only the CDR3 DNA is retained, 45 bases long and in frame from the first base. As encoded in the germline V gene, CDR1 is MNHEY while CDR2 is SVGAGI. Sequencing used PBMCs. This sequence uses TRBV6-5 and TRBJ1-1, with no confident D gene call. The source is a man between 35 and 55 years old in good health and CMV-seropositive. The nucleotide sequence is given as TGTGCCAGCAGTCATCCATCACGCTCGGGCACTGAAGCTTTCTTT. Its product reads: CASSHPSRSGTEAFF.